This T cell receptor (beta chain) was observed in a study of CD8 T cells in Susac syndrome (dated by TCRdb to between 2018 and 2021). Regarding the complete study: Repertoire sequencing was used to test whether CD8+ T cell activation and differentiation in Susac syndrome was antigen driven. Broad study findings and their caveats: The study acknowledged that relatively few individuals were included in the TCR sequencing and HLA analysis.

RNA was extracted using the RNeasy kit, and roughly 0.5 to 1 microgram was reverse transcribed with random hexamers. The immunoSEQ multiplex PCR assay, covering 54 Vbeta and 13 Jbeta segments, was used to amplify TCR beta CDR3 regions. PCR amplification bias was corrected by using a synthetic template baseline for primer optimization and computational correction. From the authors' description of their analysis: Reads were annotated to V, D and J genes according to IMGT and were analyzed with immunoSEQ Analyzer, with only productive sequences retained. Clonality was calculated as one minus the Shannon entropy normalized by log2 of the number of productive unique sequences. For each patient and control, public and private clones were evaluated within the 100 most prevalent clones. Susac-specific clones were defined as absent from healthy and MS cohorts, 800 to 1,200 published viral clones and other ImmuneACCESS disease sequences. Through fastp at Q25 and MiXCR, TCRdb rebuilt clones from the public reads, retaining in-frame beta chains. CDR3 protein duplicates are merged, each entry listing the most common genes and DNA. These V and J calls originate from TCRdb's pipeline instead of the authors' own analysis. Recorded for this sample are about 200,000 distinct CDR3 sequences; about 95% of them occurred a single time. The ten largest make up 0.093% of the sample.

For this clonotype: The specificity of this receptor is unknown. There are no base qualities to consult, and no much larger clone falls within one base.

CDR1 and CDR2 are drawn from the germline V gene: MNHEY, SVGAGI. The V and J ends are trimmed by 5 bases and 6 bases, leaving 13 bases between them. The cysteine opens and the phenylalanine closes a CDR3 of 13 amino acids. The CDR3 DNA has 39 bases and is translated from base 1. High-throughput TCR beta sequencing profiled peripheral blood CD8+ and CD4+ T cells from healthy donors, Susac syndrome patients and multiple sclerosis patients. Multiple sclerosis controls were treatment-naive patients with stable or active relapsing-remitting disease fulfilling revised McDonald criteria. Bulk CD8+ and CD4+ T cells were purified magnetically by negative isolation, whereas CD8+ TEMRA cells were enriched by FACS. Blood was drawn into EDTA tubes, processed within 24 hours, and PBMCs were isolated by density gradient centrifugation. PBMCs intended for TCR sequencing were cryopreserved in liquid nitrogen and were subsequently thawed in a 37 degrees C water bath. The sorted or isolated CD4+, CD8+ and CD8+ TEMRA cells reached a purity of at least 90%.

The clonotype comes from a human donor with multiple sclerosis. Material: CD4+ T cells from PBMCs. The chain links TRBV6-5 with TRBJ1-2; 5 matching bases give a weak D call of TRBD1. DNA sequence: TGTGCCAGCAGTCAATCGGGGGGAGATGGCTACACCTTC. It translates as CASSQSGGDGYTF.